This T cell receptor (beta chain) comes out of a study of technical replicates of blood from a handful of donors. The repertoire was sequenced with immunoSEQ multiplex PCR; TCRdb's copy has only in-frame clones and lacks some. The repertoire consists of about 17,000 clones, with over 75% occurring once and the leading ten covering around 10%. Trimming took off 2 bases at V and 4 bases at J, with 8 bases between the two ends. Germline lookup yields CDR1 MNHNY and CDR2 SVGAGI (reference sequence). This CDR3 is 13 amino acids long. The J gene is TRBJ1-2, the V gene TRBV6-6; D is possibly TRBD1 (5 bases). Sequences were obtained from PBMCs. This clonotype was sampled from a human donor in good health. Some clones in this sample may be carry-over from other donors' samples. CDR3 in amino acids: CASSYDRSYGYTF. The CDR3 DNA is TGTGCCAGCAGTTACGACAGATCCTATGGCTACACCTTC.